The T cell receptor (beta chain) described here comes from a study of shared clonotypes between healthy human individuals. For the study at large: There were three CD4 naive, three CD4 memory, two CD8 naive and one CD8 memory plates per donor. General observations from the study: Memory subsets generally showed smaller estimated richness than naive subsets did.

To note about this clone: The target antigen is unknown.

The data were produced by immunoSEQ multiplex PCR, yet TCRdb's version contains in-frame clones alone and is incomplete. The sample lists about 1.9 million clones; around 93% were seen once. The V gene end was trimmed by 4 bases and the J gene end by 7 bases; junction bases not matched to a gene: 9. This CDR3 comprises 16 residues. Germline V gives CDR1 SSHAT, CDR2 FNYEAQ (reference sequence). Cells designated naive CD8 were CD45RO-negative and were positively selected for CCR7, with terminally differentiated effector memory CD45RA+ cells excluded. The chain uses TRBV7-7 and TRBJ2-1, with 11 bases identical to TRBD2. This sequence was found in a man between 18 and 29 years old in good health. Some clones in this sample may be carry-over from other donors' samples. The sequencing sample was made of naive CD8+ T cells from PBMCs. Here the CDR3 reads CASSSRLAGGRNEQFF. The CDR3 DNA follows: TGTGCCAGCAGCTCCCGCCTAGCGGGAGGTCGTAATGAGCAGTTCTTC. Variable domain in full (rest from reference TRBV7-7 and TRBJ2-1): GAGVSQSPRYKVTKRGQDVTLRCDPISSHATLYWYQQALGQGPEFLTYFNYEAQPDKSGLPSDRFSAERPEGSISTLTIQRTEQRDSAMYRCASSSRLAGGRNEQFFGPGTRLTVL.